This T cell receptor (beta chain) was documented in a study of memory CD4+ T cells and cytomegalovirus serostatus. Study information: This sample comes from healthy Belgian adults, under 10 CMV seropositive, 20 to 25 seronegative. The study's findings and limits: About two fifths of the roughly 150 known CMV-associated TCRbeta sequences appeared in CD4+ memory.

On this clone: The antigen remains undetermined.

Single viable CD3+CD4+CD8-CD45RO+ cells were sorted as the memory CD4+ T cells. Using immunoSEQ multiplex PCR, the repertoire was profiled, and TCRdb retains in-frame clones only, with some absent. Here the sample spans 54,000 or so clones, roughly 77% being singletons. Germline loops: CDR1 LNHDA, CDR2 SQIVND (reference sequence). The CDR3 covers 13 residues. V dropped 5 bases and J dropped 3 bases, with 8 bases sitting between them. The sample taken for sequencing was memory CD4+ T cells from blood. V gene TRBV19 combines with J gene TRBJ1-3, with TRBD1 as a possible D gene (6 bases). This sequence originates from an adult in good health and CMV-seronegative. CDR3 in DNA: TGTGCCAGTAGTCGGGACATTGGAAACACCATATATTTT. Its protein is CASSRDIGNTIYF.